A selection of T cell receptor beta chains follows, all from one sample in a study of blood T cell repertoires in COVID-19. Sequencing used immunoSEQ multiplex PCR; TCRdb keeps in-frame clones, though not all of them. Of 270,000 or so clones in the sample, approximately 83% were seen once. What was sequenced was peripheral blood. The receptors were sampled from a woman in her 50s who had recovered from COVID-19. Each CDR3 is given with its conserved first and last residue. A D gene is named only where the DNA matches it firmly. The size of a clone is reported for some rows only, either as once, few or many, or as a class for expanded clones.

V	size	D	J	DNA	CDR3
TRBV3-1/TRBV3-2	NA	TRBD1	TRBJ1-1	TGTGCCAGCAGCACTCAGGGGGCGGCTGAAGCTTTCTTT	CASSTQGAAEAFF
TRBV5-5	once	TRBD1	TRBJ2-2	TGTGCCAGCAGCCTGACAGGGGCTCGCACCGGGGAGCTGTTTTTT	CASSLTGARTGELFF
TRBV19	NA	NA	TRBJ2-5	TGTGCCAGTTCTCCTCTATTTGCGTACCAAGAGACCCAGTACTTC	CASSPLFAYQETQYF
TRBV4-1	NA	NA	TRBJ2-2	TGCGCCAGCAGCCCAATGGGGCAGTCCGGGGAGCTGTTTTTT	CASSPMGQSGELFF
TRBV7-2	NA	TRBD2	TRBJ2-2	TGTGCCAGCAGCGGACTAGCGGGATACACCGGGGAGCTGTTTTTT	CASSGLAGYTGELFF
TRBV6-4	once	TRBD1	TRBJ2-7	TGTGCCAGCAGCACCCTACCCCGGGACAGGGTCGGGTACGAGCAGTACTTC	CASSTLPRDRVGYEQYF
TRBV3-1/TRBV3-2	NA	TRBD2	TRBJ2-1	TGTGCCAGCAGGATAGCGGGAGCACCCTACAATGAGCAGTTCTTC	CASRIAGAPYNEQFF
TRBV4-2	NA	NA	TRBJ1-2	TGTGCCAGCAGAACCCAGGGGTGGGAGGGCTACACCTTC	CASRTQGWEGYTF
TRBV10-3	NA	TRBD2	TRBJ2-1	TGTGCCACACTCCCGGGACTAGCGGGAGGCTCCTACAATGAGCAGTTCTTC	CATLPGLAGGSYNEQFF
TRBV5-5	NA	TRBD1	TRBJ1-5	TGTGCCAGCAGCCGAACAGGGGTTGGCAATCAGCCCCAGCATTTT	CASSRTGVGNQPQHF
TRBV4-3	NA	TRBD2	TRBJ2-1	TGCGCCAGCAGCCAAGAGACTGGGGGGGAGACCCACAATGAGCAGTTCTTC	CASSQETGGETHNEQFF
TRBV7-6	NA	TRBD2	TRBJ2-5	TGTGCCAGCAGCTTAGTATCGTCTAGCGGGAGAGGGGAGACCCAGTACTTC	CASSLVSSSGRGETQYF
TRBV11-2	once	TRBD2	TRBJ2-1	TGTGCCAGCAGCTTAGAAGCGGGGGATGAGCAGTTCTTC	CASSLEAGDEQFF
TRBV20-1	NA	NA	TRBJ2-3	TGTGGGGGCTTTAGCACAGATACGCAGTATTTT	CGGFSTDTQYF
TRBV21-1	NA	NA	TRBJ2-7	TGTGCCAGCAGCACCCACCCCGGGACAGGTTCTTACGAGCAGTACTTC	CASSTHPGTGSYEQYF
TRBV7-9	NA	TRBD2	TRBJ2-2	TGTGCCAGCAGCTTGGGACTAGCGGGAACCGGGGAGCTGTTTTTT	CASSLGLAGTGELFF
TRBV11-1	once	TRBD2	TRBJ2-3	TGTGCCAGCAGCAAAGCGGGGGGGAATACGCAGTATTTT	CASSKAGGNTQYF
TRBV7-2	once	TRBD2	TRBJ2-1	TGTGCCAGCAGCTTAGATATTAGCGGGCGCTACTACAATGAGCAGTTCTTC	CASSLDISGRYYNEQFF
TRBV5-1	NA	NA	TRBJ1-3	TGCGCCAGCAGCTTGGGCGGCGGAGGGATCTCTGGAAACACCATATATTTT	CASSLGGGGISGNTIYF
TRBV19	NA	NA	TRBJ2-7	TGTGCCAGTAGTATAGTGGCCCACCCAGGAACCCACGAGCAGTACTTC	CASSIVAHPGTHEQYF
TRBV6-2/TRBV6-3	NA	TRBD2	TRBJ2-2	TGTGCCAGCAGTTACTCGCGGACTAGCGGGAGGATTTGGACCGGGGAGCTGTTTTTT	CASSYSRTSGRIWTGELFF
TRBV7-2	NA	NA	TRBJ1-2	TGTGCCAGCAGCTTAAGCGCAGGGTCAAACTATGGCTACACCTTC	CASSLSAGSNYGYTF
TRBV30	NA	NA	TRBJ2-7	TGTGCCGGAACAGGGCCGGGGCAGTACTTC	CAGTGPGQYF
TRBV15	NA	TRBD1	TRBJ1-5	TGTGCCACCAGCTTACACAGGGGGTTCAGCCAGCCCCAGCATTTT	CATSLHRGFSQPQHF
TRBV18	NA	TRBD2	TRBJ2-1	TGTGCCAGCTCACCAACCGGGAGGCCTAACAATGAGCAGTTCTTC	CASSPTGRPNNEQFF
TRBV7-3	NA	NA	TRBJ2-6	TGTGCCAGCACGCGCTCTGGGGCCAACGTCCTGACTTTC	CASTRSGANVLTF
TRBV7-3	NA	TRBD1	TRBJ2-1	TGTGCCAGCAGCCGGGACAGGGAGAATGAGCAGTTCTTC	CASSRDRENEQFF
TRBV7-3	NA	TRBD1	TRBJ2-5	TGTGCCAGCAGCTTATTCCAGGGGGCGAGGGGGACCCAGTACTTC	CASSLFQGARGTQYF
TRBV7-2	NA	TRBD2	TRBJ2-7	TGTGCCAGCAGCTCCGGGGGGGCCCTGAGCGCCTACGAGCAGTACTTC	CASSSGGALSAYEQYF
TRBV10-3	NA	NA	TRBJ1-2	TGTGCCATCAGTGAGGGCATAGGACAAGATGGCTACACCTTC	CAISEGIGQDGYTF
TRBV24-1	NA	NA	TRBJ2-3	TGTGCCACCAGTGACGCGTCTCTTGCAGATACGCAGTATTTT	CATSDASLADTQYF
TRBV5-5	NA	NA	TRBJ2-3	TGTGCCAGCAGCTTGTTTCAGGGCTCAGCTTCAGATACGCAGTATTTT	CASSLFQGSASDTQYF
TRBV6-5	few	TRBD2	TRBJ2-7	TGTGCCAGCAGTTACGCGGGAGACCTCTACGAGCAGTACTTC	CASSYAGDLYEQYF
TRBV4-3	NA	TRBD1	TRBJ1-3	TGCGCCAGCAGCCAAGGACGTCCCGGACAGGGGGACTCTGGAAACACCATATATTTT	CASSQGRPGQGDSGNTIYF
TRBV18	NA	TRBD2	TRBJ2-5	TGTGCCAGCTCACCAAATACCCCGGGACTAGCCGGGGAGACCCAGTACTTC	CASSPNTPGLAGETQYF
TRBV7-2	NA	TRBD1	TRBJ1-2	TGTGCCAGCAGCAAACCAGGGGGCGCGTTTGGCTACACCTTC	CASSKPGGAFGYTF
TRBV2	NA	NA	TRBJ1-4	TGTGCCAGCAGAACAGGGAAGGCTAATGAAAAACTGTTTTTT	CASRTGKANEKLFF
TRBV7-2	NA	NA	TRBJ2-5	TGTGCCAGCAGCTTAAATCGGCGGGAGACCCAGTACTTC	CASSLNRRETQYF
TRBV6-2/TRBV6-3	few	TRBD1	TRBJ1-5	TGTGCCAGCAGTTCTACAGGGGTAACGGCCAATCAGCCCCAGCATTTT	CASSSTGVTANQPQHF
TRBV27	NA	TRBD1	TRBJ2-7	TGTGCCAGCAGTATAAACAGGGGGAGCAAATACTACGAGCAGTACTTC	CASSINRGSKYYEQYF
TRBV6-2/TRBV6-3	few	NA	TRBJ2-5	TGTGCCAGCAGTCAGGGGGGCGTGGAGACCCAGTACTTC	CASSQGGVETQYF
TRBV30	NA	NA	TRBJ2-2	TGTGCCTGGAGCGCACTAGACTCAGGCGCTCGATACACCGGGGAGCTGTTTTTT	CAWSALDSGARYTGELFF
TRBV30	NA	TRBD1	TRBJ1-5	TGTGCCTGGAGTCAGACTCCCCAGGGGGCCTATAGCAATCAGCCCCAGCATTTT	CAWSQTPQGAYSNQPQHF
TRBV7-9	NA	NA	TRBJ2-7	TGTGCCAGCAGTCCACCCCAGGGCTTGTACGAGCAGTACTTC	CASSPPQGLYEQYF
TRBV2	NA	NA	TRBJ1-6	TGTGCCAGCAGTGAAGCGTGGAGCCCTAATTCACCCCTCCACTTT	CASSEAWSPNSPLHF
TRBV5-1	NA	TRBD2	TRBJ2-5	TGCGCCAGCAGCTCCTACGGACTAGCGGAAGAGACCCAGTACTTC	CASSSYGLAEETQYF
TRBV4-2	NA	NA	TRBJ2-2	TGTGCCAGCAGCCTCGACACCAACACCGGGGAGCTGTTTTTT	CASSLDTNTGELFF
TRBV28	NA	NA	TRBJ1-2	TGTGCCAGCAGTTTATTCGAGGGTGGCTATGGCTACACCTTC	CASSLFEGGYGYTF
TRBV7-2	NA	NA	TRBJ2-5	TGTGCCAGCAGCTTATCCGGGCGGGGTGACGAGCAAGAGACCCAGTACTTC	CASSLSGRGDEQETQYF
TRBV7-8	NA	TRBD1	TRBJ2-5	TGTGCCAGCAGCGTCGGGACACTCAGGGGGGAGACCCAGTACTTC	CASSVGTLRGETQYF
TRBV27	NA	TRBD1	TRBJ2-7	TGTGCCAGCAGTTTCCGGGACAGGGTGGACGAGCAGTACTTC	CASSFRDRVDEQYF
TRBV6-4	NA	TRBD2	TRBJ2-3	TGTGCCAGCAGTGAGGATAGCGGGAGTTCAGATACGCAGTATTTT	CASSEDSGSSDTQYF